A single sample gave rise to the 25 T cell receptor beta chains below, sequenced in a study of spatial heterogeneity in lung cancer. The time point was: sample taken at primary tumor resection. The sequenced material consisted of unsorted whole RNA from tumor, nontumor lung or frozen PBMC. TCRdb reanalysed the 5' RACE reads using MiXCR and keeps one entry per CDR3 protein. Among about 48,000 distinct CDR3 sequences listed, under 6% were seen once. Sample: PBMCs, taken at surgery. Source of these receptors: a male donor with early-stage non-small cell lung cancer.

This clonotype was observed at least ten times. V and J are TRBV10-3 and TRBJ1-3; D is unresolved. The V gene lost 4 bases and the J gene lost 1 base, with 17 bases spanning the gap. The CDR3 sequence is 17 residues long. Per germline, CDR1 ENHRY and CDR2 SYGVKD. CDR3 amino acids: CAISGWDPHRSGNTIYF. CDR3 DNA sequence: TGTGCCATCAGTGGATGGGATCCCCATAGATCTGGAAACACCATATATTTT.

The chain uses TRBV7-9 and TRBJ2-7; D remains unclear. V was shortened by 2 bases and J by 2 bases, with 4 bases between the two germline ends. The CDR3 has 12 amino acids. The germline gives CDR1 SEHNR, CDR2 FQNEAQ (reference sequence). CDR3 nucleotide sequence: TGTGCCAGCAGCTTAATAGCCTACGAGCAGTACTTC. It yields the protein CASSLIAYEQYF.

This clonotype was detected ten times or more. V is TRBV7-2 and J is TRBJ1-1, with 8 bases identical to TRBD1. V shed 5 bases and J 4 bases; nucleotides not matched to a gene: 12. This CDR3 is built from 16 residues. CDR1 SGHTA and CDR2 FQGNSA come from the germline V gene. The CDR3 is CASSPTGTGRGTEAFF. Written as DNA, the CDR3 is TGTGCCAGCAGCCCGACCGGGACAGGCCGGGGCACTGAAGCTTTCTTT. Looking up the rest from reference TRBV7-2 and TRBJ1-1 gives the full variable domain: GAGVSQSPSNKVTEKGKDVELRCDPISGHTALYWYRQSLGQGLEFLIYFQGNSAPDKSGLPSDRFSAERTGGSVSTLTIQRTQQEDSAVYLCASSPTGTGRGTEAFFGQGTRLTVV.

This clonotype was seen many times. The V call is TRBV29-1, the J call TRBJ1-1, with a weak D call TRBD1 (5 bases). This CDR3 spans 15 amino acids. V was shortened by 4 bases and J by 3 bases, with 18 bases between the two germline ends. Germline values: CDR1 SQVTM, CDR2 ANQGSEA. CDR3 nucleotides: TGCAGCGTTGGGGACGGTCCCCTCGGGGACACTGAAGCTTTCTTT. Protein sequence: CSVGDGPLGDTEAFF.

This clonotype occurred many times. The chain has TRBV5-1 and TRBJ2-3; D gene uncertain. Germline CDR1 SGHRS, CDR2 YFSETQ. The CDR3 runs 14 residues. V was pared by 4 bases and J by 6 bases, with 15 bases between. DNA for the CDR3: TGCGCCAGCAGCCCATGGGCTGGTACGGATACGCAGTATTTT. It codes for CASSPWAGTDTQYF.

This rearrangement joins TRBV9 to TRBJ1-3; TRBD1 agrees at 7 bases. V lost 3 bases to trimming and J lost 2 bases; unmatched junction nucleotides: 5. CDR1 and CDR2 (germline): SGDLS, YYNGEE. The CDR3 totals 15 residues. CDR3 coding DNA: TGTGCCAGCAGCGCGCACAGGGGACCTGGAAACACCATATATTTT. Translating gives CASSAHRGPGNTIYF.

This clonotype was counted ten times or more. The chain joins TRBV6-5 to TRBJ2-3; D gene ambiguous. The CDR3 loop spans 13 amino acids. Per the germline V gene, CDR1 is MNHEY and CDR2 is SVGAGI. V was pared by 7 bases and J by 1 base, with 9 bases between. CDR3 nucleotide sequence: TGTGCCAGCACGAGTCCTGGCACAGATACGCAGTATTTT. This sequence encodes CASTSPGTDTQYF.

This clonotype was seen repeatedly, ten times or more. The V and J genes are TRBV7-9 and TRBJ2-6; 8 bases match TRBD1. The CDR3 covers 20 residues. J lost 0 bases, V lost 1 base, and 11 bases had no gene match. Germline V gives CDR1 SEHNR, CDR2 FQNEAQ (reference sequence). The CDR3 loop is CASSLGAGGQGSSGANVLTF. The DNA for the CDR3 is TGTGCCAGCAGCTTAGGGGCCGGAGGACAGGGTTCCTCTGGGGCCAACGTCCTGACTTTC.

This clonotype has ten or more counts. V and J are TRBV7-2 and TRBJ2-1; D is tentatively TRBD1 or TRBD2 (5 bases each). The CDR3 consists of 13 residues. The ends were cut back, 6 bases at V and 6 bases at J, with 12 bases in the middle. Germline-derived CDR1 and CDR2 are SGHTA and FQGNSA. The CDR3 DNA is TGTGCCAGCAGACCGGGACGGAGCAATGAGCAGTTCTTC. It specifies CASRPGRSNEQFF.

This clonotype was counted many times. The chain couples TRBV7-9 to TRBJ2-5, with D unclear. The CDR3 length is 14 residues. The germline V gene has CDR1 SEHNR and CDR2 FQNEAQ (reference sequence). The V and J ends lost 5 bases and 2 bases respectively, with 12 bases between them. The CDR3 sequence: CASSPRVGQETQYF. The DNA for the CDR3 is TGTGCCAGCAGCCCCCGGGTGGGGCAAGAGACCCAGTACTTC.

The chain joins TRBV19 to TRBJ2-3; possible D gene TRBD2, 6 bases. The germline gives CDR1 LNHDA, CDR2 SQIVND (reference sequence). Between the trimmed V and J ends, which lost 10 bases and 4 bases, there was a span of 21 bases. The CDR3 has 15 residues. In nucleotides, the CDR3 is TGTGCCACACGTCGGGGGACTTTTGGCGCAGATACGCAGTATTTT. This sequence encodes CATRRGTFGADTQYF.

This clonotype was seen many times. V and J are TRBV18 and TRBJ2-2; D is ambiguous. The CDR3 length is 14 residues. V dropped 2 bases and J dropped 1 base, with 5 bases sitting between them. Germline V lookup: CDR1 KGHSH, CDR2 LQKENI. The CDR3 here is CASSPIRNTGELFF. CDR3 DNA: TGTGCCAGCTCACCAATCAGGAACACCGGGGAGCTGTTTTTT.

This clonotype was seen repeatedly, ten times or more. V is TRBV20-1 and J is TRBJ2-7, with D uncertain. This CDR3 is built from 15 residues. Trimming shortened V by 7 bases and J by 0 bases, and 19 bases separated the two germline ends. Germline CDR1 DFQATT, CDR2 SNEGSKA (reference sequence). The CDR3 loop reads CSVNNGRLSSYEQYF. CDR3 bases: TGCAGTGTTAATAACGGACGGCTGAGCTCCTACGAGCAGTACTTC.

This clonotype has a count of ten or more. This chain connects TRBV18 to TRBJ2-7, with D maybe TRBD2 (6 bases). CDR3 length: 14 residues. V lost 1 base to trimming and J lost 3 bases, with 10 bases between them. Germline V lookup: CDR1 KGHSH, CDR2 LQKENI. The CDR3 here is CASSPQGGGYEQYF. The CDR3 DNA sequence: TGTGCCAGCTCACCACAGGGAGGCGGCTACGAGCAGTACTTC. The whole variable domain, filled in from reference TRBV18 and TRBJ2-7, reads NAGVMQNPRHLVRRRGQEARLRCSPMKGHSHVYWYRQLPEEGLKFMVYLQKENIIDESGMPKERFSAEFPKEGPSILRIQQVVRGDSAAYFCASSPQGGGYEQYFGPGTRLTVT.

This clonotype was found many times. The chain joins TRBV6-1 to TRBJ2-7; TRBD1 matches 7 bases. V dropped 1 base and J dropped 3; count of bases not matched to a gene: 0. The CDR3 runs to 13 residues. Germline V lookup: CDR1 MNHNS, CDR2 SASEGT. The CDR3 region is CASSEGDSYEQYF. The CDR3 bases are TGTGCCAGCAGTGAAGGGGACAGCTACGAGCAGTACTTC.

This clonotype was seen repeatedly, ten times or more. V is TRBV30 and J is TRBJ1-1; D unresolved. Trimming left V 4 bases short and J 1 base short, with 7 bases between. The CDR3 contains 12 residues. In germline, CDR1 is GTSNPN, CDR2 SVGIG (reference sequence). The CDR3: CAWTTGNTEAFF. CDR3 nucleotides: TGTGCCTGGACAACGGGGAACACTGAAGCTTTCTTT.

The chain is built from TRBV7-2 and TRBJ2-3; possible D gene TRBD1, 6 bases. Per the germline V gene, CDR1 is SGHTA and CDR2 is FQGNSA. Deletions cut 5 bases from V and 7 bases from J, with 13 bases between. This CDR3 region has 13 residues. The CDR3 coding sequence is TGTGCCAGCAGCCCGAGACAGGCCCATACGCAGTATTTT. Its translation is CASSPRQAHTQYF.

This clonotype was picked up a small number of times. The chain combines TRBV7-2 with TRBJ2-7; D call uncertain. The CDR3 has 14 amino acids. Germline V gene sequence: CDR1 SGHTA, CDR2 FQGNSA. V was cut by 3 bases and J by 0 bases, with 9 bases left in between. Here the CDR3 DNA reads TGTGCCAGCAGCTTGACTGTTAGCTCCTACGAGCAGTACTTC. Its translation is CASSLTVSSYEQYF.

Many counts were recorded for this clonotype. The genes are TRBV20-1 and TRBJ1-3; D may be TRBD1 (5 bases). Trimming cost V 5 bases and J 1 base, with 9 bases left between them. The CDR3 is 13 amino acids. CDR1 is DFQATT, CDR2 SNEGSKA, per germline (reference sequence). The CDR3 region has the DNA TGCAGTGCTGTAGGGGAATCTGGAAACACCATATATTTT. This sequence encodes CSAVGESGNTIYF.

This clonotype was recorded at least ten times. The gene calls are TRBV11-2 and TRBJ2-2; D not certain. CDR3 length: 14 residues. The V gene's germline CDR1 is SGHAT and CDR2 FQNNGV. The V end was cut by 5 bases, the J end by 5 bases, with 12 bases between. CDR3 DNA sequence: TGTGCCAGCAGCCTATCCCCTGTGACCGGGGAGCTGTTTTTT. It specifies CASSLSPVTGELFF. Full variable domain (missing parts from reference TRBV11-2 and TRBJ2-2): EAGVAQSPRYKIIEKRQSVAFWCNPISGHATLYWYQQILGQGPKLLIQFQNNGVVDDSQLPKDRFSAERLKGVDSTLKIQPAKLEDSAVYLCASSLSPVTGELFFGEGSRLTVL.

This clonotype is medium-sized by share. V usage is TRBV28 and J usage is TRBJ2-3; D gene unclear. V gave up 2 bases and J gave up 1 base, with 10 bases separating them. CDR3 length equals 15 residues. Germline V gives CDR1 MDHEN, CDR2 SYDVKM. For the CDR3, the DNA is TGTGCCAGCAGTTTAAGAGGTGGGGGCACAGATACGCAGTATTTT. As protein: CASSLRGGGTDTQYF.

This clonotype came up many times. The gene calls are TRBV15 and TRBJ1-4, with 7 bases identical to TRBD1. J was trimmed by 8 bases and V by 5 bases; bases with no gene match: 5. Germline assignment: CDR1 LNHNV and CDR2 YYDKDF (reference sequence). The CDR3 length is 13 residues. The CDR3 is CATSPGTAEKLFF. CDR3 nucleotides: TGTGCCACCAGCCCTGGGACAGCCGAAAAACTGTTTTTT. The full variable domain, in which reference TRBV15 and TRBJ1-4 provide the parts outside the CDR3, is DAMVIQNPRYQVTQFGKPVTLSCSQTLNHNVMYWYQQKSSQAPKLLFHYYDKDFNNEADTPDNFQSRRPNTSFCFLDIRSPGLGDTAMYLCATSPGTAEKLFFGSGTQLSVL.

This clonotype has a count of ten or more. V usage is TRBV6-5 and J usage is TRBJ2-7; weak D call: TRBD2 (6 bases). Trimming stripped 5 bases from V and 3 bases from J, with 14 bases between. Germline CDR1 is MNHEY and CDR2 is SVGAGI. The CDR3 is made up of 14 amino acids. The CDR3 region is CASSTRNSGYEQYF. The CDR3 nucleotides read TGTGCCAGCAGTACTCGGAATAGCGGCTACGAGCAGTACTTC.

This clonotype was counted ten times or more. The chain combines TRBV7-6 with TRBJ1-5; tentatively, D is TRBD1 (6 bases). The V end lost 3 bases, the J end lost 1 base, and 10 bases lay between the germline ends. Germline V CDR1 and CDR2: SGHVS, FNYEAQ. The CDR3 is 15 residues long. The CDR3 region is CASSLGTQSNQPQHF. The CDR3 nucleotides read TGTGCCAGCAGCTTGGGGACACAAAGCAATCAGCCCCAGCATTTT.

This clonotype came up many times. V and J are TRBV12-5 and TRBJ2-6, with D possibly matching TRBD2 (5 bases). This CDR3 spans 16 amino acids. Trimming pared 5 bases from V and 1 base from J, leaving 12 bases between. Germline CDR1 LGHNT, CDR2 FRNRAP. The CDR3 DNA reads TGTGCTAGTGGTCTGGGAGCTTCTTCTGGGGCCAACGTCCTGACTTTC. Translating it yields CASGLGASSGANVLTF.